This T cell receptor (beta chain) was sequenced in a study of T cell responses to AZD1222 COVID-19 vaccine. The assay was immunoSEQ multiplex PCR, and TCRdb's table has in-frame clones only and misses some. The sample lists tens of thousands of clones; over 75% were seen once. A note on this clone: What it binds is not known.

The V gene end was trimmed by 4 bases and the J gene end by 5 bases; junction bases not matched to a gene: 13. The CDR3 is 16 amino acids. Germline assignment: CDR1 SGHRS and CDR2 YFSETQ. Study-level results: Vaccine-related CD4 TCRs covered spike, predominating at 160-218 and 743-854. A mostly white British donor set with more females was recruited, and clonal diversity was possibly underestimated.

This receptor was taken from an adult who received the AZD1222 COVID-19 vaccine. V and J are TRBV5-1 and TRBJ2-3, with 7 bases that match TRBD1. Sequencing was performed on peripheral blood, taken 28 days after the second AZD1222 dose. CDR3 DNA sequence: TGCGCCAGCAGCCACATGGACAGGTCGGAGTTAGATACGCAGTATTTT. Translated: CASSHMDRSELDTQYF.